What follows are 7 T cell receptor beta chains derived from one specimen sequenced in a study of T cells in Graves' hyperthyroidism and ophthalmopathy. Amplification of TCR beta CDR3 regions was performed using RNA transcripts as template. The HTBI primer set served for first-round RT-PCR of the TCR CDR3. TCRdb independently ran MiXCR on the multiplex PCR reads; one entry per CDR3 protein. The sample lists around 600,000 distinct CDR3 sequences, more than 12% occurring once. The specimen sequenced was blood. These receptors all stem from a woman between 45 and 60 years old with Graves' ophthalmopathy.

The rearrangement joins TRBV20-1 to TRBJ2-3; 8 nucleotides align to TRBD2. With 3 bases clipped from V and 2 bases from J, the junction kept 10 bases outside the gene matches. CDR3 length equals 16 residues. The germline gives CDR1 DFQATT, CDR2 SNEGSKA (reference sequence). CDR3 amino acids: CSARESQRGPTDTQYF. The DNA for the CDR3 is TGCAGTGCTAGGGAGTCCCAGCGGGGGCCCACAGATACGCAGTATTTT.

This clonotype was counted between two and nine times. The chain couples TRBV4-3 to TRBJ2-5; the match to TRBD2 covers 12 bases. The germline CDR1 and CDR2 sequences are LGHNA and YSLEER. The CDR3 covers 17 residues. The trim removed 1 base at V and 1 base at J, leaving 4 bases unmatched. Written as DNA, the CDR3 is TGCGCCAGCAGCCAAGCCCTAGCGGGAGGGACCCAAGAGACCCAGTACTTC. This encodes CASSQALAGGTQETQYF.

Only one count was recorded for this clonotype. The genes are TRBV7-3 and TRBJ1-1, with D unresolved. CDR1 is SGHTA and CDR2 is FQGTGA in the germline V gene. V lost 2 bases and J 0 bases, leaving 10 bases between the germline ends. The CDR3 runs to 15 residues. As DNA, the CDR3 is TGTGCCAGCAGCTTAGGAGGTTTCATGAACACTGAAGCTTTCTTT. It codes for CASSLGGFMNTEAFF.

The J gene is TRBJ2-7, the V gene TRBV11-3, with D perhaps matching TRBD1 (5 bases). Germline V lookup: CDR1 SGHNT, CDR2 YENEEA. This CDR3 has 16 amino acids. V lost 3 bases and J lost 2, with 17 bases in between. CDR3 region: CASSFSTDQTAYEQYF. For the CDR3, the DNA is TGTGCCAGCAGCTTTTCGACAGACCAGACGGCCTACGAGCAGTACTTC.

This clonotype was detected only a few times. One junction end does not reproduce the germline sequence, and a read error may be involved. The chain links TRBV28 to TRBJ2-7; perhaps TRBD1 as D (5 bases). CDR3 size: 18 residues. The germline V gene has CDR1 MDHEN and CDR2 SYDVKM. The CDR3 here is CASSFIQDTTYYSCEQYF. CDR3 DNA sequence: TGTGCCAGCAGTTTTATCCAGGACACAACCTATTACTCCTGCGAGCAGTACTTC. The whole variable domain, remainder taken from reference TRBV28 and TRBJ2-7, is DVKVTQSSRYLVKRTGEKVFLECVQDMDHENMFWYRQDPGLGLRLIYFSYDVKMKEKGDIPEGYSVSREKKERFSLILESASTNQTSMYLCASSFIQDTTYYSCEQYFGPGTRLTVT.

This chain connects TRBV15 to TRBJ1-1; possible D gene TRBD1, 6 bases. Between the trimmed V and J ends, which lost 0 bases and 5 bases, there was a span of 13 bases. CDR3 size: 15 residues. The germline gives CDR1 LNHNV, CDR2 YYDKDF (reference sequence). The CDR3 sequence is CATSRERGRGTEAFF. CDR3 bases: TGTGCCACCAGCAGAGAAAGAGGGAGGGGGACTGAAGCTTTCTTT.

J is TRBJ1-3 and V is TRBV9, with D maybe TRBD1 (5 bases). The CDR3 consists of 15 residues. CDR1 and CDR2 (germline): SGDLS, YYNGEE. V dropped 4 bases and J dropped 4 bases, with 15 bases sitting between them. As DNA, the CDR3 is TGTGCCAGCAGCCCCCCCGCAGCAGGGGGAAACACCATATATTTT. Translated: CASSPPAAGGNTIYF.